This T cell receptor (beta chain) was profiled in a study of blood T cell repertoires in COVID-19. Study overall: Nucleic acid was either cDNA or gDNA, and it came from T cells, B-cell-depleted T cells, or PBMCs.

TCRdb's copy holds only in-frame clones and misses some; the assay was immunoSEQ multiplex PCR. The data show some 270,000 clones, approximately 84% seen once. The CDR3 totals 14 residues. CDR1 and CDR2 from the germline V gene are WNHNN and SYGVQD (reference sequence). Trimming at V came to 6 bases and at J to 4 bases, leaving 5 bases not matched to a gene. The rearrangement joins TRBV10-1 to TRBJ1-2; 10 bases match TRBD1. Sequencing was carried out using PBMCs or T cells enriched from blood (not recorded which). The TCR originated in a woman between 50 and 59 years old who had been exposed to COVID-19. CDR3 coding DNA: TGCGCCAGCAGCCCTGGGACAGGGGTCTATGGCTACACCTTC. Protein sequence: CASSPGTGVYGYTF.